This TCR beta chain comes out of a study of T cell repertoires in cytomegalovirus infection. This clonotype was picked up many times. TCRdb re-analysed the reads in MiXCR, keeping a single row per CDR3 protein. The sample lists just under 300,000 distinct CDR3 sequences, around 9.1% occurring once. Germline CDR1 SQVTM, CDR2 ANQGSEA. Trimming removed 4 bases at V and 3 bases at J, with 3 bases between. The CDR3 covers 11 residues. V and J are TRBV29-1 and TRBJ2-2; no clear D. Sample: PBMCs. The source is a human donor in good health (CMV status not recorded). Some clones in this sample may be carry-over from other donors' samples. CDR3 DNA: TGCAGCGTTGGGGACACCGGGGAGCTGTTTTTT. Translating gives CSVGDTGELFF.